These T cell receptor beta chains were read from a single sample in a study of graft-versus-host responses after intestinal transplantation. These receptors' antigens are unknown. The assay was immunoSEQ multiplex PCR, and TCRdb's table has in-frame clones only and misses some. The sample records 95,000 to 150,000 clones, about 93% being singletons. The sample here was unstimulated CD4+ T cells sorted from spleen or lymph node cells, taken before intestinal transplant. The receptor set was obtained from a human donor who received an intestinal transplant. CDR3s include the opening cysteine and the closing phenylalanine or tryptophan. D genes are given only for firm matches. Where a row states a size, it is once, few, many or the class of an expanded clone; other rows omit it.

TRBD1	once	TRBV28	TRBJ1-2	TGTGCCAGCAGACATCCTCAGGGACAGGGATCCTATGGCTACACCTTC	CASRHPQGQGSYGYTF
TRBD2	NA	TRBV28	TRBJ2-5	TGTGCCAGCAGCATGGGACTAGCGATATCCCAAGAGACCCAGTACTTC	CASSMGLAISQETQYF
TRBD1	NA	TRBV18	TRBJ2-4	TGTGCCAGCTCACTCGGGGACAGTTCAGGGTACTTC	CASSLGDSSGYF
TRBD1	NA	TRBV6-5	TRBJ1-2	TGTGCCAGCAAGGGACAGGGAGATGGCTACACCTTC	CASKGQGDGYTF
NA	NA	TRBV19	TRBJ1-4	TGTGCCAGTAGTACCCTTAGGCTCAATGAAAAACTGTTTTTT	CASSTLRLNEKLFF
TRBD1	NA	TRBV6-5	TRBJ1-1	TGTGCCAGCAGTTACGTGCGACAGGGATACACTGAAGCTTTCTTT	CASSYVRQGYTEAFF
NA	NA	TRBV11-1	TRBJ2-7	TGTGCCAGCAGCTTGGACCCAGGGCCCTCCTACGAGCAGTACTTC	CASSLDPGPSYEQYF
NA	NA	TRBV6-1	TRBJ2-7	TGTGCCACCCCGGGAACCAGGGGTTACGAGCAGTACTTC	CATPGTRGYEQYF
TRBD2	NA	TRBV7-3	TRBJ2-1	TGTGCCAGCAGCTTAATTCCAGCGGGAGGGCCGAGCTACAATGAGCAGTTCTTC	CASSLIPAGGPSYNEQFF
TRBD1	NA	TRBV18	TRBJ2-7	TGTGCCAGCTCACCGGACAGGGGGCTTTCTGAGCAGTACTTC	CASSPDRGLSEQYF
TRBD1	NA	TRBV6-5	TRBJ1-4	TGTGCCAGCAGTTTCGGGACAGGACAGAATGAAAAACTGTTTTTT	CASSFGTGQNEKLFF
NA	NA	TRBV2	TRBJ2-7	TGTGCCAGCAGTGAAGGCCTTTTTCGGGGGAGCAGGGCCTACGAGCAGTACTTC	CASSEGLFRGSRAYEQYF
NA	NA	TRBV11-2	TRBJ2-7	TGTGCCAGCAGCAGCTACGAGCAGTACTTC	CASSSYEQYF
NA	NA	TRBV19	TRBJ1-4	TGTGCCAGTAGTCCCGCGGGTACGGGCCAGGAAAAACTGTTTTTT	CASSPAGTGQEKLFF
NA	NA	TRBV6-1	TRBJ1-1	TGTGCCAGCAGGACAGGAGAAGCTTTCTTT	CASRTGEAFF
NA	NA	TRBV5-1	TRBJ2-1	TGCGCCAGCAGGACTAAACCTTCTTTCAATGAGCAGTTCTTC	CASRTKPSFNEQFF
NA	once	TRBV5-1	TRBJ1-4	TGCGCCAGCAGTTGGGGGGCGTTTTCATCTAATGAAAAACTGTTTTTT	CASSWGAFSSNEKLFF
NA	NA	TRBV19	TRBJ1-2	TGTGCCAGTAGCAAATCCGGGACACCCGTTCCTAACTATGGCTACACCTTC	CASSKSGTPVPNYGYTF
NA	NA	TRBV2	TRBJ1-3	TGTGCCAGCAGTGTACTGGCCTCTGGAAACACCATATATTTT	CASSVLASGNTIYF
NA	NA	TRBV6-5	TRBJ2-7	TGTGCCAGCAGCCCACAGACAGGACCCTTCGTGGAGCAGTACTTC	CASSPQTGPFVEQYF
NA	NA	TRBV30	TRBJ2-7	TGTGCCTGGAGGCCCGTCTCTATTAGTAGGGTTTACGAGCAGTACTTC	CAWRPVSISRVYEQYF
NA	NA	TRBV5-1	TRBJ2-7	TGCGCCAGCAGCGCAACTAGCCCGAGGGAATACGAGCAGTACTTC	CASSATSPREYEQYF
NA	once	TRBV10-2	TRBJ2-3	TGCGCCAGCAGTGTAGAAGGGACAGATACGCAGTATTTT	CASSVEGTDTQYF
NA	NA	TRBV18	TRBJ1-4	TGTGCCAGCTCACTCGGCTACGGAGAAAAACTGTTTTTT	CASSLGYGEKLFF
NA	NA	TRBV6-5	TRBJ1-2	TGTGCCAGCAGTTACCAGGATGAAAGGAAGGGCTACACCTTC	CASSYQDERKGYTF
NA	NA	TRBV5-4	TRBJ1-1	TGTGCCAGCAGCTTGGATGCAGGCCTGAACACTGAAGCTTTCTTT	CASSLDAGLNTEAFF
NA	NA	TRBV5-1	TRBJ2-7	TGCGCCAGCAGCCGCCGGGACGGATCCTACGAGCAGTACTTC	CASSRRDGSYEQYF
NA	NA	TRBV6-1	TRBJ2-6	TGTGCCAGCAGTGAAGCGATCTCGGCAGGGTCTTTCTCTGGGGCCAACGTCCTGACTTTC	CASSEAISAGSFSGANVLTF
TRBD2	NA	TRBV28	TRBJ2-3	TGTGCCAGCAGTTTCGAGGTCCTAGCGGGAGAGGGAGATACGCAGTATTTT	CASSFEVLAGEGDTQYF
TRBD1	NA	TRBV5-1	TRBJ2-6	TGCGCCAGCAGCTTGGCAGGGGGCGCGGGGTCTGGGGCCAACGTCCTGACTTTC	CASSLAGGAGSGANVLTF
NA	NA	TRBV27	TRBJ2-6	TGTGCCAGCAGTTTTGGGTCTGGGGCCAACGTCCTGACTTTC	CASSFGSGANVLTF
NA	NA	TRBV25-1	TRBJ2-3	TGTGCCAGCAGTGAGTATACAACTAGCACAGATACGCAGTATTTT	CASSEYTTSTDTQYF
NA	NA	TRBV30	TRBJ1-5	TGTGCCTGGAGTGGGGGGCAGGGTCAGCCCCAGCATTTT	CAWSGGQGQPQHF
NA	NA	TRBV11-2	TRBJ2-7	TGTGCCAGCTCCCGCGGCACCCCCTACGAGCAGTACTTC	CASSRGTPYEQYF
NA	NA	TRBV18	TRBJ2-3	TGTGCCAGCTCCCTAATGGCGGGACCGCTCACAGATACGCAGTATTTT	CASSLMAGPLTDTQYF
TRBD2	NA	TRBV4-1	TRBJ2-3	TGCGCCAGCAGCCAAGAGGCCTCGTGGGAGCCTAGCGGGAAAGGAGATACGCAGTATTTT	CASSQEASWEPSGKGDTQYF
TRBD2	NA	TRBV29-1	TRBJ2-3	TGCAGCGCAACTAGCGGAACTAGCACAGATACGCAGTATTTT	CSATSGTSTDTQYF
TRBD1	NA	TRBV27	TRBJ1-1	TGTGCCAGCAGTCCCAGCAGGGGGACTGAAGCTTTCTTT	CASSPSRGTEAFF
TRBD2	NA	TRBV28	TRBJ2-3	TGTGCCAGCAGTTTCGCGGGAGTGGGAGCAGATACGCAGTATTTT	CASSFAGVGADTQYF
NA	NA	TRBV5-4	TRBJ2-5	TGTGCCAGCAGCTTGTGGGGGGGCGCGGCAGAGACCCAGTACTTC	CASSLWGGAAETQYF
NA	few	TRBV5-1	TRBJ1-2	TGCGCCAGCACGGGGGACGGCTTCTATGGCTACACCTTC	CASTGDGFYGYTF
NA	NA	TRBV2	TRBJ1-5	TGTGCCAGCAGTGAATCGGCAGGGATTTATAGCAATCAGCCCCAGCATTTT	CASSESAGIYSNQPQHF
TRBD2	NA	TRBV28	TRBJ2-1	TGTGCCAGCTACTCTAGCGGGAGAGGCGATGAGCAGTTCTTC	CASYSSGRGDEQFF
TRBD1	NA	TRBV7-2	TRBJ2-7	TGTGCCAGCAGCCTCGCCGGGACAGGTCCCTCCTACGAGCAGTACTTC	CASSLAGTGPSYEQYF
NA	NA	TRBV2	TRBJ2-1	TGTGCCAGCAGTGAAAGGGGGGCCCAATACAATGAGCAGTTCTTC	CASSERGAQYNEQFF
NA	NA	TRBV27	TRBJ1-2	TGTGCCAGCAGTTTAGTGGGTTCCTATGGCTACACCTTC	CASSLVGSYGYTF
NA	NA	TRBV29-1	TRBJ1-5	TGCAGCGTTGAAGATCGCCGGGAGAATCAGCCCCAGCATTTT	CSVEDRRENQPQHF
TRBD1	few	TRBV7-8	TRBJ1-2	TGTGCCAGCAGCGGCGGACAGGGGAACTATGGCTACACCTTC	CASSGGQGNYGYTF
NA	NA	TRBV27	TRBJ1-2	TGTGCCAGCAGTTTATCCACTAACTATGGCTACACCTTC	CASSLSTNYGYTF
TRBD1	NA	TRBV5-1	TRBJ2-1	TGCGCCAGCCGCCGAGGGACAGGGGTGGGCGATGAGCAGTTCTTC	CASRRGTGVGDEQFF